What follows describes a single T cell receptor (beta chain). In the source study's methods: Reference gene primer amplification in the assay estimated nucleated cell counts. Method: immunoSEQ multiplex PCR; TCRdb's copy keeps in-frame clones and lacks some. For V, J and clone size, that table is used; D and trimming come from the DNA. The sample lists about 55,000 clones, 75% to 95% occurring once. The data belong to a study of blood T cell repertoires in COVID-19. For the study at large: PBMCs, B-cell-depleted T cells, or T cells were the source of the cDNA or gDNA that made up the material.

Per germline, CDR1 MGHRA and CDR2 YSYEKL. CDR3 size: 14 residues. J lost 6 bases, V lost 4 bases, and 5 bases had no gene match. The clonotype originates from a man between 45 and 60 years old with active COVID-19. Material: peripheral blood. V and J are TRBV4-1 and TRBJ2-7, with 11 bases aligning to TRBD1. The CDR3 reads CASSRGTGGIEQYF. For the CDR3, the DNA is TGCGCCAGCAGCCGTGGGACAGGGGGGATCGAGCAGTACTTC.